This T cell receptor (beta chain) was sequenced in a study of T cells expressing NK-cell markers. Overall study context: Sorted CD3+CD56-NKG2C+, CD3+CD56+NKG2C- and CD3+CD56+NKG2C+ T cells were the source of the TCR beta repertoires. The study's findings and limits: The study did not resolve the HCMV specificity of expanded NKG2C+ T cell clones. In a handful of donors, dominant CD3+CD56+NKG2C+ clones formed roughly 1.0-7.0% of CD8+ cells.

TCRdb derives one entry per CDR3 protein from the 5' RACE reads, leaving out DNA. Its listing shows roughly 430,000 distinct CDR3 sequences. CDR3 length: 15 residues. The germline V gene encodes CDR1 SGHAT and CDR2 FQNNGV. Of note for this clonotype: Its antigen is unidentified.

The receptor was derived from a woman between 18 and 75 years old in good health. The sample comprised blood T cells: a sorted CD56 or NKG2C T cell subset, CD4+ or CD8+ T cells, or bulk PBMC T cells (not recorded which). The chain recombines TRBV11-2 with TRBJ2-3; TCRdb lists TRBD2, though no DNA is available to test this call. This CDR3 reads CASSPTSGGARTQYF.